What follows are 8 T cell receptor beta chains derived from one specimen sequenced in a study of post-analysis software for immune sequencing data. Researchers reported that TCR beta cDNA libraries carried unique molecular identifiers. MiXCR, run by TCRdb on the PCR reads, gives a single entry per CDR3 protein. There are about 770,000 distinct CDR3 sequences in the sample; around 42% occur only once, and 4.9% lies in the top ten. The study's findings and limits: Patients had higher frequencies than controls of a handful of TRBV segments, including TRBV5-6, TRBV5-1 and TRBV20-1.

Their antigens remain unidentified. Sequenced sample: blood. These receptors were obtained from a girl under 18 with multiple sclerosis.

The DNA of the CDR3 is TGCAGCGTTGACCTAACGCGGGGCGGGCAGTTCTTC. Protein sequence: CSVDLTRGGQFF. The chain couples TRBV29-1 to TRBJ2-1, with D perhaps matching TRBD2 (6 bases). V shed 3 bases and J shed 12 bases, with 15 bases lying between them. CDR3 length equals 12 residues. Germline V gene sequence: CDR1 SQVTM, CDR2 ANQGSEA.

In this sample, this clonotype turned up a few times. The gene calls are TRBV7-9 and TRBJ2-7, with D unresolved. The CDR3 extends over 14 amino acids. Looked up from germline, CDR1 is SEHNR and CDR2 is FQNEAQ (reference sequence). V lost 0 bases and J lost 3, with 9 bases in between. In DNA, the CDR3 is TGTGCCAGCAGCTTAGCACAAAGGAACTACGAGCAGTACTTC. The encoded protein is CASSLAQRNYEQYF.

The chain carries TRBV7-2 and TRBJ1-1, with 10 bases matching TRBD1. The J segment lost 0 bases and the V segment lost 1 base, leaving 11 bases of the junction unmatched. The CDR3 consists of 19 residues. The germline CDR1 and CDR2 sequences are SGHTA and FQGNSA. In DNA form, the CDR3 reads TGTGCCAGCAGCTTAGTGTTGGGACAGGGGCCCTCCTTGAACACTGAAGCTTTCTTT. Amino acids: CASSLVLGQGPSLNTEAFF.

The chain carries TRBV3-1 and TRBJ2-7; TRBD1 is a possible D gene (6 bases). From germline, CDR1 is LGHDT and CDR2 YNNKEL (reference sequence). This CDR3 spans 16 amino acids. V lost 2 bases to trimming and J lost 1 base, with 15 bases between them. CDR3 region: CASSQNPGHQSYEQYF. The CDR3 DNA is TGTGCCAGCAGCCAAAACCCGGGACACCAATCCTACGAGCAGTACTTC.

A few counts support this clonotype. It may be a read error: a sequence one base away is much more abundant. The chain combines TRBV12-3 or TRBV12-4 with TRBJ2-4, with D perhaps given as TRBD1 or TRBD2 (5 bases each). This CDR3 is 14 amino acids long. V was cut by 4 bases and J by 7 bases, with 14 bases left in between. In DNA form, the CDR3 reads TGTGCCAGCAGTTCCCGGGACCCCGGGAACATTCAGTACTTC. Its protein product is CASSSRDPGNIQYF.

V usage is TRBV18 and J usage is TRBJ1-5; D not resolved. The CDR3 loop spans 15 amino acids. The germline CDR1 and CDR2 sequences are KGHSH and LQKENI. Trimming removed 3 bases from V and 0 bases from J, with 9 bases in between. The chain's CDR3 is CASSPDLNSNQPQHF. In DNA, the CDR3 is TGTGCCAGCTCACCGGACTTGAATAGCAATCAGCCCCAGCATTTT.

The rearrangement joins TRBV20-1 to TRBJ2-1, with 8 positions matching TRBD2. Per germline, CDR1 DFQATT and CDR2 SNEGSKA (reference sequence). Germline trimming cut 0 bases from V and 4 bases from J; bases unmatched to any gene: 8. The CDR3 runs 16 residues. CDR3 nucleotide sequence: TGCAGTGCTAGAGATTCGTGGCGGGAGGTTTACAATGAGCAGTTCTTC. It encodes CSARDSWREVYNEQFF.

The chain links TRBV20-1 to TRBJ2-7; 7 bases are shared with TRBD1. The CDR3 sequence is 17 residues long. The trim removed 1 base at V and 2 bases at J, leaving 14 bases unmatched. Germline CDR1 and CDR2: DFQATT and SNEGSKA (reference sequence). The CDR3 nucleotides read TGCAGTGCTAGAGCAGGAAGACAGGGAAGAGGAACCTACGAGCAGTACTTC. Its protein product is CSARAGRQGRGTYEQYF.